This TCR beta chain was captured in a study of shared T cell receptors in the human thymus. Assay: immunoSEQ multiplex PCR; the TCRdb copy retains only in-frame clones and omits some. The table has approximately 760,000 clones, 70% to 90% seen once. The germline CDR1 and CDR2 sequences are SEHNR and FQNEAQ (reference sequence). Trimming at V came to 2 bases and at J to 4 bases, leaving 5 bases not matched to a gene. CDR3 length: 15 residues. This clone has a handful of counts. This sample was shared with a second study, whose subject was human thymus T cells. That study adds: Thymic and blood repertoires showed apparently biased V and J gene usage. Related work found strong thymic repertoire overlap between unrelated individuals.

The sequencing sample was made of thymocytes. The receptor comes from a girl in the first two years of life with a congenital heart defect. This chain uses TRBV7-9 with TRBJ1-5; 7 bases are a match to TRBD1. The CDR3 is CASSLSGQTNQPQHF. The CDR3, as DNA: TGTGCCAGCAGCTTATCGGGACAGACAAATCAGCCCCAGCATTTT.